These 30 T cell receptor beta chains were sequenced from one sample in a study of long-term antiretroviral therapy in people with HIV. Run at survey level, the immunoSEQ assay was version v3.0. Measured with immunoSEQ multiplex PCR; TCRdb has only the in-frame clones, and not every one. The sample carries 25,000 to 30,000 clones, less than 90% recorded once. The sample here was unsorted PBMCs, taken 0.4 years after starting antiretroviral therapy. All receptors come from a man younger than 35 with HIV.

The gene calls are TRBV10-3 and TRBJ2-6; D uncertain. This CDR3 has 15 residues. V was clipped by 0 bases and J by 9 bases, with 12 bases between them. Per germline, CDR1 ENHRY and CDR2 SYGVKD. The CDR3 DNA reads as TGTGCCATCAGTGAGTCGGGGTCTACCTACAACGTCCTGACTTTC. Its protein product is CAISESGSTYNVLTF.

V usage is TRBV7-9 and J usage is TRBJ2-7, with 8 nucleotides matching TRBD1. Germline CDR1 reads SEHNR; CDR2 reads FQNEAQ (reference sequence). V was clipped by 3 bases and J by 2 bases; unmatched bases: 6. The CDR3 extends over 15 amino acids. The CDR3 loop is CASSFGTGGTYEQYF. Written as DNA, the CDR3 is TGTGCCAGCAGCTTCGGGACAGGCGGGACCTACGAGCAGTACTTC.

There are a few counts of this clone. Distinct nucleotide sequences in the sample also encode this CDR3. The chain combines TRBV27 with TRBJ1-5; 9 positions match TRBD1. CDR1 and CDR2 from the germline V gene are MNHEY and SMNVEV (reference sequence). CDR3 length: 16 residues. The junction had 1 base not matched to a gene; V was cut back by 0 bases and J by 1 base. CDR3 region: CASSLSGTGSNQPQHF. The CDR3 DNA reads TGTGCCAGCAGTTTATCTGGGACAGGGAGCAATCAGCCCCAGCATTTT.

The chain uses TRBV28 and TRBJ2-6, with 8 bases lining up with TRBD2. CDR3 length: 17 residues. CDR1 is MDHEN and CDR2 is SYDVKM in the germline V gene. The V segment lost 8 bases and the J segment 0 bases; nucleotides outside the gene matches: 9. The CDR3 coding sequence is TGTGCCAGCTCACGGACTAGCCAACACTCTGGGGCCAACGTCCTGACTTTC. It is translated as CASSRTSQHSGANVLTF.

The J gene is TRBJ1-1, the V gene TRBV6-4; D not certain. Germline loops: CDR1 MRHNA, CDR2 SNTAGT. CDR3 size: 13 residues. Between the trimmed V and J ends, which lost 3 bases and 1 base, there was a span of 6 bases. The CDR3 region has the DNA TGTGCCAGCAGTGATAGCGAGAACACTGAAGCTTTCTTT. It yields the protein CASSDSENTEAFF.

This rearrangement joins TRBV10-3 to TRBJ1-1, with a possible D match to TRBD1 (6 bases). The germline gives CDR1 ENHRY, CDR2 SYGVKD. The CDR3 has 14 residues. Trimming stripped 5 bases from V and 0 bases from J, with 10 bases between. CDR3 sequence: CAISPGQMNTEAFF. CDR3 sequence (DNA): TGTGCCATCAGTCCCGGACAGATGAACACTGAAGCTTTCTTT.

The CDR3 DNA follows: TGCGCCAGCAGCCAAGAAGTCGTGCAGGACATGAGCTACGAGCAGTACTTC. This codes for CASSQEVVQDMSYEQYF. The chain links TRBV4-1 to TRBJ2-7, with TRBD1 as a possible D gene (5 bases). Germline values: CDR1 MGHRA, CDR2 YSYEKL. V was shortened by 0 bases and J by 3 bases, with 18 bases between the two germline ends. This CDR3 spans 17 amino acids.

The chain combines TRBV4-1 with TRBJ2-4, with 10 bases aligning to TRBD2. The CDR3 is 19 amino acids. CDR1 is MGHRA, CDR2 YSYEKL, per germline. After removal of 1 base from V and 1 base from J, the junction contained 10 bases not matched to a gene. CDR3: CASSQGTSGTQGAKNIQYF. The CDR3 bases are TGCGCCAGCAGCCAAGGTACTAGCGGGACTCAGGGGGCCAAAAACATTCAGTACTTC.

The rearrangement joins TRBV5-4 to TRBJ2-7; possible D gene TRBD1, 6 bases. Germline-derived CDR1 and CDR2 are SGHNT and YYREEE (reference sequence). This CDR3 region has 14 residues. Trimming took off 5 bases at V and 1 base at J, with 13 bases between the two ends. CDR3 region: CASSPFRGSYEQYF. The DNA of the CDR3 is TGTGCCAGCAGTCCCTTTAGGGGGTCCTACGAGCAGTACTTC.

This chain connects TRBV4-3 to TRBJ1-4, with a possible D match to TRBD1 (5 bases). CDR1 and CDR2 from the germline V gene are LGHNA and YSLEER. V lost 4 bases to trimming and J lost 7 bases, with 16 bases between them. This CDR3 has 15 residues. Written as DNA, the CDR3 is TGCGCCAGCAGCCCAGCAGGGCGCGAAGTTGAAAAACTGTTTTTT. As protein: CASSPAGREVEKLFF.

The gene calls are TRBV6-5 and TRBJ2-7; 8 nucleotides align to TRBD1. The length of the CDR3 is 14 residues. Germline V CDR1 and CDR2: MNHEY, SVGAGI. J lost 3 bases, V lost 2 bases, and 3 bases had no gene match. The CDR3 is CASSYSDRGYEQYF. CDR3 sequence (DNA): TGTGCCAGCAGTTACAGCGACAGGGGCTACGAGCAGTACTTC.

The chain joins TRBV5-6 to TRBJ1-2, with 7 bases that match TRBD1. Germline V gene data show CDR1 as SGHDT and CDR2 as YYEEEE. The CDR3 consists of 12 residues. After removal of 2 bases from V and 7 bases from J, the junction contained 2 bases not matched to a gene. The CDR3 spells CASSFGTAGYTF. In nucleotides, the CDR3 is TGTGCCAGCAGCTTTGGGACAGCTGGCTACACCTTC.

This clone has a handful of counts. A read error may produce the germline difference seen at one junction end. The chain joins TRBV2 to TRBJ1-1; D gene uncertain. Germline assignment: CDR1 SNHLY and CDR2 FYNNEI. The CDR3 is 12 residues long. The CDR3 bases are TGCCTCCGGCGACGAGGACACACTGAAGCTTTCTTT. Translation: CLRRRGHTEAFF.

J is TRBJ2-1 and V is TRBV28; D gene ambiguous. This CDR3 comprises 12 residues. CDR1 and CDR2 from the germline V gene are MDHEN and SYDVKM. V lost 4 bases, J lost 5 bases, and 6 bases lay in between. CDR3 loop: CASSSPNNEQFF. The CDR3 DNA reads TGTGCCAGCAGTTCCCCCAACAATGAGCAGTTCTTC.

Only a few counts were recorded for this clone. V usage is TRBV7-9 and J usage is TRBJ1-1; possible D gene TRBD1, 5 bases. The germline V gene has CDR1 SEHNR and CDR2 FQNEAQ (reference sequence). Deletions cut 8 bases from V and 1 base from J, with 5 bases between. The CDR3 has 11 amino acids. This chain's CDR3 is CASGGNTEAFF. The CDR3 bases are TGTGCCAGCGGGGGGAACACTGAAGCTTTCTTT. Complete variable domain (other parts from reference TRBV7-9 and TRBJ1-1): DTGVSQNPRHKITKRGQNVTFRCDPISEHNRLYWYRQTLGQGPEFLTYFQNEAQLEKSRLLSDRFSAERPKGSFSTLEIQRTEQGDSAMYLCASGGNTEAFFGQGTRLTVV.

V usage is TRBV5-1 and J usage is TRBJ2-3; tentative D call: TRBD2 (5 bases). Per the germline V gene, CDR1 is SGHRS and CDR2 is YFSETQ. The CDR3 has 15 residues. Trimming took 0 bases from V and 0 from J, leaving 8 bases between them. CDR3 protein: CASSLGRTSTDTQYF. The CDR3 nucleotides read TGCGCCAGCAGCTTGGGGAGGACCAGCACAGATACGCAGTATTTT.

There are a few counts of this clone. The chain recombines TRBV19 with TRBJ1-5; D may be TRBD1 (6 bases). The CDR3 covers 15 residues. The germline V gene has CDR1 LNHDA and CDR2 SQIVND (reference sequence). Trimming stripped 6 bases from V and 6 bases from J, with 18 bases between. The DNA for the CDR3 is TGTGCCAGTAGGACGGACGGGGGGGCTGCTCAGCCCCAGCATTTT. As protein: CASRTDGGAAQPQHF.

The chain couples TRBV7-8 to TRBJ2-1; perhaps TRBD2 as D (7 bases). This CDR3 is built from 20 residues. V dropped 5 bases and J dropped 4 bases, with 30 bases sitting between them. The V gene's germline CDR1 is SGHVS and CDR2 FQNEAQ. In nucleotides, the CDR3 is TGTGCCAGCAGCCGGGATAATAGGGGGGGGTCTCCCTATGGGTACAATGAGCAGTTCTTC. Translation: CASSRDNRGGSPYGYNEQFF.

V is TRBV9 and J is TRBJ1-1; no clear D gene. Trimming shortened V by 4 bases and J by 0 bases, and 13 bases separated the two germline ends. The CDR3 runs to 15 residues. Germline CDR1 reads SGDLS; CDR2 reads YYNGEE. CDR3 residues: CASSPLLTVNTEAFF. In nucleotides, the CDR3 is TGTGCCAGCAGCCCTCTGTTGACGGTGAACACTGAAGCTTTCTTT.

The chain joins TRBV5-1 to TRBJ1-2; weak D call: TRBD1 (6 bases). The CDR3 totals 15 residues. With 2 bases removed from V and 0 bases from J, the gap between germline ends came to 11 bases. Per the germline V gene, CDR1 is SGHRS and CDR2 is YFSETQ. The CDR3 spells CASSLTGISNYGYTF. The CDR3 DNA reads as TGCGCCAGCAGCTTAACAGGGATCTCTAACTATGGCTACACCTTC. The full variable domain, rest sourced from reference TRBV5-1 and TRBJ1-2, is KAGVTQTPRYLIKTRGQQVTLSCSPISGHRSVSWYQQTPGQGLQFLFEYFSETQRNKGNFPGRFSGRQFSNSRSEMNVSTLELGDSALYLCASSLTGISNYGYTFGSGTRLTVV.

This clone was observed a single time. The chain's CDR3 is CASSWAGGPDTQYF. The DNA of the CDR3 is TGTGCCAGCAGTTGGGCAGGGGGGCCAGATACGCAGTATTTT. The chain links TRBV27 to TRBJ2-3; a weak D match, TRBD1 (7 bases). Germline-derived CDR1 and CDR2 are MNHEY and SMNVEV (reference sequence). The CDR3 runs to 14 residues. Trimming left V 4 bases short and J 4 bases short, with 12 bases between.

In DNA form, the CDR3 reads TGTGCCAGCAGTTACGGCCGAGGCAATGAAAAACTGTTTTTT. Its protein is CASSYGRGNEKLFF. The chain is built from TRBV6-5 and TRBJ1-4; D not resolved. Germline values: CDR1 MNHEY, CDR2 SVGAGI. There are 14 residues in the CDR3. V dropped 2 bases and J dropped 5 bases, with 9 bases sitting between them.

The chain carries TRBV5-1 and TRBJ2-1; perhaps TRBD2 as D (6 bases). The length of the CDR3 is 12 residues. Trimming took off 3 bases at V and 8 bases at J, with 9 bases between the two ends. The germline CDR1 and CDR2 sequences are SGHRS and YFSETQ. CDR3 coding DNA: TGCGCCAGCAGCTCGGGACTTCATGAGCAGTTCTTC. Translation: CASSSGLHEQFF.

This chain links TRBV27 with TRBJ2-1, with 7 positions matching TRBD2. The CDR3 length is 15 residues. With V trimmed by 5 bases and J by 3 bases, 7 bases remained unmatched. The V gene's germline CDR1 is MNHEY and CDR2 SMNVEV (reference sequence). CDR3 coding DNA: TGTGCCAGCAGTGTAGGAGCGGGGTTCTACAATGAGCAGTTCTTC. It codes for CASSVGAGFYNEQFF.

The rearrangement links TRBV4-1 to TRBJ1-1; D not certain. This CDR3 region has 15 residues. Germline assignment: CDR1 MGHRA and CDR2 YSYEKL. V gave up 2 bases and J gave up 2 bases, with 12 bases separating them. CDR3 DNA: TGCGCCAGCAGCCAACGAGGCCTAACTAACACTGAAGCTTTCTTT. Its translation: CASSQRGLTNTEAFF.

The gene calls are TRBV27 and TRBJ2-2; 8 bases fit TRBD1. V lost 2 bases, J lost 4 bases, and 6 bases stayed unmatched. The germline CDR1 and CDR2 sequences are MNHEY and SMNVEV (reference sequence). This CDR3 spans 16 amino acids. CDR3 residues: CASSLLDRVTTGELFF. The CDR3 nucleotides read TGTGCCAGCAGTTTACTGGACAGGGTCACCACCGGGGAGCTGTTTTTT.

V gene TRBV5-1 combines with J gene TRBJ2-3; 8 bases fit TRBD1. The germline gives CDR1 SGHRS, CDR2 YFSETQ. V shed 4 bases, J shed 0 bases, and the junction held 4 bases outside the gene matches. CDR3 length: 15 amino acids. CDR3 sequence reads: CASSLGQGSTDTQYF. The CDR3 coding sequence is TGCGCCAGCAGCCTAGGACAGGGAAGCACAGATACGCAGTATTTT.

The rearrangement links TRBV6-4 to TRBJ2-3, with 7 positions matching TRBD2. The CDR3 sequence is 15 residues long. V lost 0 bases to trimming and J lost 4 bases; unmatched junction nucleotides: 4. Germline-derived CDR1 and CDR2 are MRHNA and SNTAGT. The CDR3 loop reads CASSDSAGRADTQYF. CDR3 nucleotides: TGTGCCAGCAGTGACTCGGCGGGGAGGGCAGATACGCAGTATTTT.

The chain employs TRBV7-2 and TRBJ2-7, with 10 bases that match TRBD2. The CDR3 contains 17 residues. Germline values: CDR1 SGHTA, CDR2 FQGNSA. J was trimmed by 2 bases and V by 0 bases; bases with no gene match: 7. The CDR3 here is CASSLAPSGRPPYEQYF. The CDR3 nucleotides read TGTGCCAGCAGCTTAGCCCCTAGCGGGAGACCCCCCTACGAGCAGTACTTC. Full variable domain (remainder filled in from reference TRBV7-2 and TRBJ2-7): GAGVSQSPSNKVTEKGKDVELRCDPISGHTALYWYRQSLGQGLEFLIYFQGNSAPDKSGLPSDRFSAERTGGSVSTLTIQRTQQEDSAVYLCASSLAPSGRPPYEQYFGPGTRLTVT.

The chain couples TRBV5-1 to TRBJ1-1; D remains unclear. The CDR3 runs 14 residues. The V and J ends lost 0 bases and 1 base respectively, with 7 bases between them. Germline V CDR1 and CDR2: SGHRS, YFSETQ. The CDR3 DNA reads TGCGCCAGCAGCTTGGGACTGCCGAACACTGAAGCTTTCTTT. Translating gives CASSLGLPNTEAFF.